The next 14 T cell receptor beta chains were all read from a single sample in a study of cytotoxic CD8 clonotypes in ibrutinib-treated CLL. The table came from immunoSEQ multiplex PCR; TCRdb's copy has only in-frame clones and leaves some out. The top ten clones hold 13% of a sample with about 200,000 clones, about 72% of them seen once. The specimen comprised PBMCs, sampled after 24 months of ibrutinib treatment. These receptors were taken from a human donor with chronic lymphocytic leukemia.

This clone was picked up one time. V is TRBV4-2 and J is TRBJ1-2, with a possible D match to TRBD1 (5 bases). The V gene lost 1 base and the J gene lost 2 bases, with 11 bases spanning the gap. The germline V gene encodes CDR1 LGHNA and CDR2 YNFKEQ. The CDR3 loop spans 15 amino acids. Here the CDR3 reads CASSQGSAGNYGYTF. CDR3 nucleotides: TGTGCCAGCAGCCAAGGTTCCGCAGGGAACTATGGCTACACCTTC.

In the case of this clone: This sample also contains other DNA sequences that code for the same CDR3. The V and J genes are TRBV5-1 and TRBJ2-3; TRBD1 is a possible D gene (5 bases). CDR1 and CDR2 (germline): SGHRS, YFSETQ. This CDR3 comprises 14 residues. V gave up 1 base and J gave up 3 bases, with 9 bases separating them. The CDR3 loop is CASSLRQGTDTQYF. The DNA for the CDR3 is TGCGCCAGCAGCTTGAGGCAGGGTACAGATACGCAGTATTTT. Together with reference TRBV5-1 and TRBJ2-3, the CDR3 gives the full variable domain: KAGVTQTPRYLIKTRGQQVTLSCSPISGHRSVSWYQQTPGQGLQFLFEYFSETQRNKGNFPGRFSGRQFSNSRSEMNVSTLELGDSALYLCASSLRQGTDTQYFGPGTRLTVL.

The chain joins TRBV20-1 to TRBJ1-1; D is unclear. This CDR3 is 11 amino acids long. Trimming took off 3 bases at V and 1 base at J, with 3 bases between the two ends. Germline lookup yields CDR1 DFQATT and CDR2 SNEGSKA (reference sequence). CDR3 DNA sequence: TGCAGTGCTAGGGAGAACACTGAAGCTTTCTTT. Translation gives CSARENTEAFF.

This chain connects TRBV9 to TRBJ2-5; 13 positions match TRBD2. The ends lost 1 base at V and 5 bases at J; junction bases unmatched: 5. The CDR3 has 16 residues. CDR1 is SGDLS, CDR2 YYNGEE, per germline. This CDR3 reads CASSVRLAGGSETQYF. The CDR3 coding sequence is TGTGCCAGCAGCGTACGACTAGCGGGAGGTTCGGAGACCCAGTACTTC.

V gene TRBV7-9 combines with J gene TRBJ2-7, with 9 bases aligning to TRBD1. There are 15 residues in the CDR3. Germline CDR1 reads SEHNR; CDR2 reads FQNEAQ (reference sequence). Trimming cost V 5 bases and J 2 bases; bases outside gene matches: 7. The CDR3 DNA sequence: TGTGCCAGCAGCACAGGAGGGGACAGGGCCTACGAGCAGTACTTC. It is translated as CASSTGGDRAYEQYF.

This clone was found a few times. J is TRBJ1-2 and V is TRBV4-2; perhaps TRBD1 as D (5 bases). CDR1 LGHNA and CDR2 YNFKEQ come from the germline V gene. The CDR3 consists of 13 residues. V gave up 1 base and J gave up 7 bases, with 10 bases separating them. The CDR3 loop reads CASSQVGTFGYTF. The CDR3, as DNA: TGTGCCAGCAGCCAAGTAGGGACTTTTGGCTACACCTTC.

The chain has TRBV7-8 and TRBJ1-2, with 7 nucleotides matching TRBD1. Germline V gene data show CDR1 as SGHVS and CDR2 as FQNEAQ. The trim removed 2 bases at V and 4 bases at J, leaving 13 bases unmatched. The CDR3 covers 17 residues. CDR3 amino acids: CASSLNLGTDRIYGYTF. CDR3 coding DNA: TGTGCCAGCAGCTTAAACTTAGGGACAGATCGGATCTATGGCTACACCTTC.

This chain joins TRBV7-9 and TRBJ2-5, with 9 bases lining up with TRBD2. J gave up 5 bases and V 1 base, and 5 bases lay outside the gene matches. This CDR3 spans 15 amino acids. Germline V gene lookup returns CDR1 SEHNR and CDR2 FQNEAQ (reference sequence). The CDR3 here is CASSLGVAGDETQYF. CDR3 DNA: TGTGCCAGCAGCTTAGGGGTAGCGGGAGACGAGACCCAGTACTTC. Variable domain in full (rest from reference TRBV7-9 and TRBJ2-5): DTGVSQNPRHKITKRGQNVTFRCDPISEHNRLYWYRQTLGQGPEFLTYFQNEAQLEKSRLLSDRFSAERPKGSFSTLEIQRTEQGDSAMYLCASSLGVAGDETQYFGPGTRLLVL.

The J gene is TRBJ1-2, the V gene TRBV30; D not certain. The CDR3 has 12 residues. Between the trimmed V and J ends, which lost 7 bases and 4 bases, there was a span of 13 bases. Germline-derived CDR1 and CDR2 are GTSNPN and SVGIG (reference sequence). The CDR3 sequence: CASSRGTYGYTF. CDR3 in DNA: TGTGCCTCGAGCCGAGGTACCTATGGCTACACCTTC.

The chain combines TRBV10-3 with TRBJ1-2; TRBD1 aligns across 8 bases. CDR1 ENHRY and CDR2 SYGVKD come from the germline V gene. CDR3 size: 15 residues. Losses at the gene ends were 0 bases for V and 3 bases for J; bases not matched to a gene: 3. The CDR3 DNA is TGTGCCATCAGTGAGTCGGACAGGGATCACTATGGCTACACCTTC. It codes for CAISESDRDHYGYTF.

The CDR3: CASSLSRPSGANVLTF. For the CDR3, the DNA is TGTGCCAGCAGCTTATCTCGTCCCTCTGGGGCCAACGTCCTGACTTTC. The chain recombines TRBV7-2 with TRBJ2-6; unclear D gene. The CDR3 contains 16 residues. With 2 bases removed from V and 0 bases from J, the gap between germline ends came to 8 bases. The germline V gene has CDR1 SGHTA and CDR2 FQGNSA.

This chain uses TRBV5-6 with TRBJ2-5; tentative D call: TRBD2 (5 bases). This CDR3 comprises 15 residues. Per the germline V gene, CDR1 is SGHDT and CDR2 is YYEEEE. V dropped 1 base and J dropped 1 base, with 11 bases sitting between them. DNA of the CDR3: TGTGCCAGCAGCTTGAGCGGTCTCGGCCAAGAGACCCAGTACTTC. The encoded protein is CASSLSGLGQETQYF.

The CDR3 region is CASVSTVPLAGQYF. For the CDR3, the DNA is TGTGCCAGCGTCTCGACGGTCCCCCTAGCTGGGCAGTACTTC. This chain connects TRBV2 to TRBJ2-7; weak D call: TRBD2 (5 bases). V lost 8 bases and J 9 bases, leaving 23 bases between the germline ends. CDR3 length equals 14 residues. The V gene's germline CDR1 is SNHLY and CDR2 FYNNEI.

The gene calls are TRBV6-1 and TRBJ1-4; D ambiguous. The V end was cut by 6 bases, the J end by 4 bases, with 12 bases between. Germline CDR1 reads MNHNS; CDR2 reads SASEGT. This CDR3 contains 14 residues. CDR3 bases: TGTGCCAGCAGGGCCAGCGTCATTAATGAAAAACTGTTTTTT. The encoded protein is CASRASVINEKLFF.